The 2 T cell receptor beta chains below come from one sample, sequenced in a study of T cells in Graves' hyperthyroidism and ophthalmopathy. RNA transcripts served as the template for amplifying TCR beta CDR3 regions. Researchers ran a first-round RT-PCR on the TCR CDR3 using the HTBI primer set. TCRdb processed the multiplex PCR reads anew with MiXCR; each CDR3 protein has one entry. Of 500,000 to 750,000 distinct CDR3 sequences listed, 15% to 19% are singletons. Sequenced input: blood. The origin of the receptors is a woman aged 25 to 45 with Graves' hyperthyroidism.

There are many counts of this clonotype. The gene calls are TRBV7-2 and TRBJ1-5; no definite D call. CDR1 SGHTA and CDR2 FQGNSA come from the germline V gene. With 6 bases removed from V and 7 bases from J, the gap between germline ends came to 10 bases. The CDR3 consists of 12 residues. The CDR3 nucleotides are TGTGCCAGCAGTATCTTCGGGCAGCCCCAGCATTTT. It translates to CASSIFGQPQHF.

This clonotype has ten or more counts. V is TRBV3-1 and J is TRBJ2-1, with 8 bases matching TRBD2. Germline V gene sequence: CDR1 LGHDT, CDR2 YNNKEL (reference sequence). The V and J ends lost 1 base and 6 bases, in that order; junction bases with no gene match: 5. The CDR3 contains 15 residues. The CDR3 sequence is CASSQVSSGGNEQFF. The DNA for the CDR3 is TGTGCCAGCAGCCAAGTATCGAGCGGGGGCAATGAGCAGTTCTTC.